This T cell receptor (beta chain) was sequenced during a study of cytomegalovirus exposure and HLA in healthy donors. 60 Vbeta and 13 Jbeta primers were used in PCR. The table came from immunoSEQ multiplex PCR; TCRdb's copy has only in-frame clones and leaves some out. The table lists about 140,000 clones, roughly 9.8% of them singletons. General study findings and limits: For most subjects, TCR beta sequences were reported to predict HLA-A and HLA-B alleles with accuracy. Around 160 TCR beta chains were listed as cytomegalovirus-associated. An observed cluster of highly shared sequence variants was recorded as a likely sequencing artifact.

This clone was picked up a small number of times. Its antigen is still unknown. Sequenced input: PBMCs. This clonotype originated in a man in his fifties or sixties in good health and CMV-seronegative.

CDR3 nucleotides: TGTGCCAGCAGCTCAAGAATACCGGGACAGGGGCGTGATCGGCATGGCTACACCTTC. This encodes CASSSRIPGQGRDRHGYTF. The chain has TRBV7-8 and TRBJ1-2; 10 nucleotides line up with TRBD1. With 4 bases clipped from V and 6 bases from J, the junction kept 20 bases outside the gene matches. The CDR3 spans 19 residues. Germline CDR1 SGHVS, CDR2 FQNEAQ.